Included here is one TCR beta chain sequence, with context. Its antigen has not been determined. Qualities for individual bases were not recorded, and no much larger clone is one base off. Germline trimming amounts to 3 bases on V and 8 bases on J, with 8 as the count of junction bases outside the gene matches. The CDR3 has 15 amino acids, counting the end cysteine and phenylalanine. Solely the CDR3 DNA is kept, with 45 bases framed from the first base. CDR1 is given as SGHAT and CDR2 as FQDESV, both from the germline V gene (reference sequence). This sample was included in a study of blood T cell repertoires in COVID-19 (dated by TCRdb to 2018 to 2021). A note on the overall study: Collaborator samples came from the United States, Italy and Spain and covered acute and convalescent phases of COVID-19. The prospective study material was composed of cDNA or gDNA derived from T cells, B-cell-depleted T cells, or PBMCs. Subjects who had been exposed to COVID-19, were actively infected with it, or had recovered from it provided the deeply sampled blood TCRbeta repertoires that made up the dataset. A freely available public database, intended as a resource for researchers studying the immune response to SARS-CoV-2, is where the repertoires were released. The samples were drawn from two sources: the first 160 participants of the ongoing ImmuneRACE study, and fewer than 1,500 subjects contributed by 6 global collaborators. Sample metadata almost always included a de-identified subject ID, COVID-19 status, age in years and sex. Where available, HLA class I and class II types were obtained from metadata supplied by the sample provider rather than from assay-based typing.

Paper-wide results and their limitations: How much clinical and demographic metadata was included differed by source and by participant, and the metadata was provided uncurated.

Each collaborating institution followed its own protocols to collect whole blood in K2EDTA tubes. For TCRbeta analysis, collaborators shipped samples in one of three forms: frozen whole blood, isolated PBMCs, or DNA extracted from either of those sample types. The immunoSEQ Assay, a bias-controlled multiplex PCR, was used to amplify TCRbeta CDR3 regions from genomic DNA. Under the source paper's analysis protocol: The number of nucleated cells in each sample was estimated from the amplification of reference gene primers within the assay. To quantify the absolute abundance of each unique TCRbeta CDR3 rearrangement, sequence reads were collapsed and filtered. For each sample, productive Simpson clonality was calculated as the square root of Simpson's diversity index over productive rearrangements. Entries here come from immuneACCESS through TCRdb and include only in-frame sequences with V and J called. Some clones fail to appear in such tables; in the studies checked, an unresolved V gene covers under half of the shortfall, and the cause of the remainder is unknown. V and J calls and clone size are those listed in that table; D and trimming were worked out from the DNA. For this sample there are under 300,000 clones; around 85% appear just once. The ten largest clones represent around 5.9% of the sample.

The receptor was derived from a man aged 55 to 70 with acute or convalescent COVID-19. Recombination joined TRBV11-1 with TRBJ2-1; a stretch of 9 junction bases matches TRBD2. The specimen was peripheral blood. The DNA is TGTGCCAGCAGCTTTAGCGGGAGTTATGGTGATGAGCAGTTCTTC. This sequence encodes CASSFSGSYGDEQFF.